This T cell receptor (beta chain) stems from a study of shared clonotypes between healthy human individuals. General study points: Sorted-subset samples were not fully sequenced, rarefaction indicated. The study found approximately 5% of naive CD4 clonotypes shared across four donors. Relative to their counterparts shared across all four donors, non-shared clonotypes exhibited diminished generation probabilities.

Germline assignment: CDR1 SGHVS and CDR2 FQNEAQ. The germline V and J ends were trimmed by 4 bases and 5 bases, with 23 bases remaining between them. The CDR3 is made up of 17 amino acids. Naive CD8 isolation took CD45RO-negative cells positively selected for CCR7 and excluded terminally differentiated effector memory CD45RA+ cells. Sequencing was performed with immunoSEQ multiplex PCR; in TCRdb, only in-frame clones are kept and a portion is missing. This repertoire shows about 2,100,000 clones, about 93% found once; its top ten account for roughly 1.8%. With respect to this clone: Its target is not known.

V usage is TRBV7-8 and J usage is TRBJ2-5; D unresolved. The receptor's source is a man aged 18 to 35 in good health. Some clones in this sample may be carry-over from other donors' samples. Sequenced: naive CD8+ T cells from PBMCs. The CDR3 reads CASSSYSVKVAAETQYF. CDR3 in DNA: TGTGCCAGCAGCTCTTACTCGGTTAAGGTGGCGGCGGAGACCCAGTACTTC.